This TCR beta chain derives from a study of T cell responses to AZD1222 COVID-19 vaccine. A remark on this clone: The antigen remains unidentified.

The CDR3 has 13 residues. Trimming removed 4 bases at V and 1 base at J, with 6 bases between. Germline CDR1 and CDR2: SGHRS and YFSETQ. Study-wide results and limits: Sampling that yielded the repertoires occurred only after the peak T cell response.

Sequenced by immunoSEQ multiplex PCR; TCRdb stores in-frame clones only, minus some. The repertoire includes roughly 170,000 clones, about nine tenths of them detected once, and under 2.5% sits in the top ten. This sample comprised peripheral blood, obtained on day 0 of AZD1222 vaccination. The receptor's source is an adult in good health. This chain uses TRBV5-1 with TRBJ1-5; D may be TRBD1 (5 bases). For the CDR3, the DNA is TGCGCCAGCAGCCGGGACAGCAATCAGCCCCAGCATTTT. Protein: CASSRDSNQPQHF. The variable domain in full, completed from reference TRBV5-1 and TRBJ1-5, reads KAGVTQTPRYLIKTRGQQVTLSCSPISGHRSVSWYQQTPGQGLQFLFEYFSETQRNKGNFPGRFSGRQFSNSRSEMNVSTLELGDSALYLCASSRDSNQPQHFGDGTRLSIL.